This T cell receptor (beta chain) was observed in a study of CD8+ T cells in alopecia areata. Background on the study: Tofacitinib therapy lasting 6 to 18 months was followed by 6 months off drug.

cDNA prepared by RNA extraction and subsequent reverse transcription served as the template for sequencing. Profiled with immunoSEQ multiplex PCR; TCRdb holds only in-frame clones, not every one. The repertoire holds 10,000 or so clones, with 55% to 65% as singletons. Peripheral blood and lesional scalp punch biopsies were taken from alopecia areata patients. Germline V lookup: CDR1 SGHNT, CDR2 YYREEE (reference sequence). V shed 2 bases, J shed 3 bases, and the junction held 11 bases outside the gene matches. The CDR3 is made up of 19 amino acids. Comments on this clone: The antigen remains unidentified.

Study-level points and caveats: In lesional scalp, particularly from alopecia totalis/universalis, clonality was higher than in normal scalp. Clarity of TCR sharing across patients fell short of that in mice, possibly HLA-related.

This receptor was taken from a human donor with alopecia areata. The genes are TRBV5-4 and TRBJ2-7; 16 bases line up with TRBD2. The starting material was skin, obtained at week 0. The chain's CDR3 is CASSFPGLAGGPGNYEQYF. The CDR3 nucleotides are TGTGCCAGCAGCTTTCCGGGACTAGCGGGAGGGCCGGGGAACTACGAGCAGTACTTC.